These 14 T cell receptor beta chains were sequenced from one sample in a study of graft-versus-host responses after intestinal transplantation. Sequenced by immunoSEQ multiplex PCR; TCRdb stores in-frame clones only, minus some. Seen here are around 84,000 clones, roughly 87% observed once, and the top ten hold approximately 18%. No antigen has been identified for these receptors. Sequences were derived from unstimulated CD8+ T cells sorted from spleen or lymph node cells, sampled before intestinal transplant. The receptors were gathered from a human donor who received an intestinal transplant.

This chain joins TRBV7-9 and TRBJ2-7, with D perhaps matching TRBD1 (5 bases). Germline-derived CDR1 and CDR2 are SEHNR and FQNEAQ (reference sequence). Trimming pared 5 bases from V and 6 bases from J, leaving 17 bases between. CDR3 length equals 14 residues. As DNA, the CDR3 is TGTGCCAGCAGCCCAGGGCAGGGCCACTGCGAGCAGTACTTC. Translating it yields CASSPGQGHCEQYF.

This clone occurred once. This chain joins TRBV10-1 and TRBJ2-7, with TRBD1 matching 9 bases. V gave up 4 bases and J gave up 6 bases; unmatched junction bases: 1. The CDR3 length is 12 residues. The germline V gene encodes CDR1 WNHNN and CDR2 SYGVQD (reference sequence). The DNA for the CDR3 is TGCGCCAGCAGTGCGACAGGGGGCGAGCAGTACTTC. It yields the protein CASSATGGEQYF.

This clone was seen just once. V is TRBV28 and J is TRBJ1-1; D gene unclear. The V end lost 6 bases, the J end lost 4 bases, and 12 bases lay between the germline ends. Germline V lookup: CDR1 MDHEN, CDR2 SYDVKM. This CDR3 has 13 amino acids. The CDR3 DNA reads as TGTGCCAGCAGGCTCCTCTTGGGCACTGAAGCTTTCTTT. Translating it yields CASRLLLGTEAFF.

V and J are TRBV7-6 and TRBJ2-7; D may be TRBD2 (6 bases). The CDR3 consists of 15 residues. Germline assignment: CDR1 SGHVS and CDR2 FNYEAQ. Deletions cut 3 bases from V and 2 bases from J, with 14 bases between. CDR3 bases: TGTGCCAGCAGCTTTGGATGGGGAGGAGCCTACGAGCAGTACTTC. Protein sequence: CASSFGWGGAYEQYF.

This CDR3 reads CAISEGVAGVRTGELFF. Written as DNA, the CDR3 is TGTGCCATCAGTGAGGGGGTAGCGGGAGTACGAACCGGGGAGCTGTTTTTT. The chain is built from TRBV10-3 and TRBJ2-2, with 9 nucleotides matching TRBD2. This CDR3 region has 17 residues. J lost 5 bases, V lost 2 bases, and 9 bases had no gene match. The germline gives CDR1 ENHRY, CDR2 SYGVKD.

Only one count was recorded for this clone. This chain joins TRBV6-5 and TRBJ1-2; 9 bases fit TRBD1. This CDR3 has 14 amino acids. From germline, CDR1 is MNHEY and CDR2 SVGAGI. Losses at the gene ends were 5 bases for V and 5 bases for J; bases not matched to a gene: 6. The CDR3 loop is CASSEGDRDYGYTF. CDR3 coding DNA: TGTGCCAGCAGTGAAGGGGACAGGGATTATGGCTACACCTTC.

The CDR3 DNA reads TGTGCCTGGAGTGTACGAAGGGGTTACTATGGCTACACCTTC. Its protein product is CAWSVRRGYYGYTF. The rearrangement links TRBV30 to TRBJ1-2; D perhaps matches TRBD1 (5 bases). V lost 0 bases and J 3 bases, leaving 11 bases between the germline ends. Germline V gives CDR1 GTSNPN, CDR2 SVGIG (reference sequence). The CDR3 covers 14 residues.

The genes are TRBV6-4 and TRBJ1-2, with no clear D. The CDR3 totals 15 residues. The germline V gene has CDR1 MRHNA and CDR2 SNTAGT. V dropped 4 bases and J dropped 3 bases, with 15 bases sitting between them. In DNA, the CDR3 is TGTGCCAGCAGTGCTACGGACGGAAATTACTATGGCTACACCTTC. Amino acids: CASSATDGNYYGYTF.

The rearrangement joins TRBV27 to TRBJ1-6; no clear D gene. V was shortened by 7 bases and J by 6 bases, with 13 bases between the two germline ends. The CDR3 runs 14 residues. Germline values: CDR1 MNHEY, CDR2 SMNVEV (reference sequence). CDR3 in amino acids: CASNLGGGNSPLHF. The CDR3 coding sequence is TGTGCCAGCAATTTGGGTGGTGGTAATTCACCCCTCCACTTT.

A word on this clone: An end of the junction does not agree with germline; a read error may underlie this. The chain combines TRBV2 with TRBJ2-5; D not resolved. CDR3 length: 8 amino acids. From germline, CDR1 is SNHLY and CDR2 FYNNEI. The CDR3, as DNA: TGTGCCAGCAACACGCGGAACTTC. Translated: CASNTRNF.

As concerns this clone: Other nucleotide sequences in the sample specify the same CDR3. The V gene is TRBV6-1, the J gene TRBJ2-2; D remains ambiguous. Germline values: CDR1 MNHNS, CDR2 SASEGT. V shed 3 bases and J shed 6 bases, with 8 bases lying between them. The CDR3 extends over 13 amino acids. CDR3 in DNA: TGTGCCAGCAGTGACCGGGCAGCCGGGGAGCTGTTTTTT. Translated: CASSDRAAGELFF.

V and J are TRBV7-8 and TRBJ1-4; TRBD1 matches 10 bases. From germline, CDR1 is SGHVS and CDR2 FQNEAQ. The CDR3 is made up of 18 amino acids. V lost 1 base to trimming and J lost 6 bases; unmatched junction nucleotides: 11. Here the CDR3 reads CASSLVVWDRGGDEKLFF. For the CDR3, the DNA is TGTGCCAGCAGCTTAGTAGTCTGGGACAGGGGAGGAGATGAAAAACTGTTTTTT.

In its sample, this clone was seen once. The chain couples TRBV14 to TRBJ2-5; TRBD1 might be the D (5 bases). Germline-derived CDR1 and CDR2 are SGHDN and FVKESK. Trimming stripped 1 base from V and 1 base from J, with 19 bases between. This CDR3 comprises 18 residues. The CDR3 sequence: CASSQGAFGRVSQETQYF. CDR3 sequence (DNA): TGTGCCAGCAGCCAAGGGGCGTTTGGCAGGGTTTCCCAAGAGACCCAGTACTTC.

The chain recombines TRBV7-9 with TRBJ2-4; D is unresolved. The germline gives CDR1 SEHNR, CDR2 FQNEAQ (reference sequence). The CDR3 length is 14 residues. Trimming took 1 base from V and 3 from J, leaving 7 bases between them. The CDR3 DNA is TGTGCCAGCAGCTTAGTTAGGGACAAAAACATTCAGTACTTC. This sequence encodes CASSLVRDKNIQYF.